This T cell receptor beta chain is drawn from a study of blood T cell repertoires in COVID-19 (TCRdb year 2020). About the full investigation: The collaborator samples originated in the United States, Italy and Spain and spanned the acute and convalescent phases of COVID-19. HLA class I and class II types, where available, came from metadata supplied by the sample provider rather than from assay-based typing. The prospective study material was composed of cDNA or gDNA derived from T cells, B-cell-depleted T cells, or PBMCs. The samples were drawn from the first 160 participants of the ongoing ImmuneRACE study and from 1,254 subjects provided by 6 global collaborators. Sample metadata almost always included a de-identified subject ID, COVID-19 status, age in years and sex. A freely available public database, intended as a resource for researchers studying the immune response to SARS-CoV-2, is where the repertoires were released. Deeply sampled blood TCRbeta repertoires from subjects exposed to, actively infected with, or recovered from COVID-19 were included in the dataset. Results and caveats for the whole study, not just this receptor: How much clinical and demographic metadata was included differed by source and by participant, and the metadata was provided uncurated.

In regard to this clone: What antigen it recognizes has not been identified. No quality values exist for individual bases; no much larger clone is one base distant.

The immunoSEQ Assay, a bias-controlled multiplex PCR, was used to amplify TCRbeta CDR3 regions from genomic DNA. As for how the authors treated the data: Within the assay, amplification of reference gene primers was used to estimate how many nucleated cells each sample contained. To quantify the absolute abundance of each unique TCRbeta CDR3 rearrangement, sequence reads were collapsed and filtered. For each sample, productive Simpson clonality was calculated as the square root of Simpson's diversity index over productive rearrangements. The table comes from immuneACCESS by way of TCRdb, which keeps in-frame sequences with V and J called. Part of the clones is missing from these tables; in studies checked, under half for an unresolved V gene and the rest for unknown reasons. V, J and clone size are those of that table, while D and trimming were read from the DNA. The sample yields under 95,000 clones; approximately 88% were counted once. Clones ranked in the top ten supply approximately 46% of the sample.

Whole blood was collected in K2EDTA tubes by collaborating institutions according to the institutions' own protocols. For TCRbeta analysis, collaborators shipped samples as frozen whole blood, isolated PBMCs, or DNA extracted from either of those sample types. V loses 0 bases of germline sequence and J loses 4 bases, and the interval between the two ends is 18 bases. As encoded in the germline V gene, CDR1 is SGHTA while CDR2 is FQGNSA. Including cysteine and phenylalanine, the CDR3 has 17 amino acids. CDR3 DNA only is kept here, 51 bases in frame from base 1. The TCR sequence derives from a human donor in a cohort sampled during active COVID-19. Sequenced sample: peripheral blood. In this chain, TRBV7-2 is recombined with TRBJ1-2; the best D guess is TRBD1, with 6 bases matching. The CDR3 reads as follows: CASSLAGDKGNPYGYTF. The nucleotide sequence reads TGTGCCAGCAGCTTAGCCGGGGACAAAGGTAACCCCTATGGCTACACCTTC.